This T cell receptor beta chain originates from a study of T-cell reconstitution after alpha-beta-depleted transplantation in children. This clonotype was counted between two and nine times. The germline gives CDR1 WSHSY, CDR2 SAAADI. This CDR3 has 13 amino acids. Trimming took 6 bases from V and 3 from J, leaving 12 bases between them. During its preparation, the TCRbeta library received unique molecular identifiers. TCRdb fed the PCR reads into MiXCR, producing one record per CDR3 protein. The sample lists about 980,000 distinct CDR3 sequences; around 30% were seen once. The rearrangement links TRBV10-2 to TRBJ2-7; D tentatively fits TRBD1 or TRBD2 (5 bases each). Sequencing was performed on PBMCs, mostly from graft donor cells, taken 360 days after TCRalphabeta/CD19-depleted stem cell transplant. This sequence was found in a boy under two years old who had a stem cell transplant for SCID, so the T cells may come from the graft donor. Written as DNA, the CDR3 is TGCGCCAGCAGAGGGGACGTAATCTACGAGCAGTACTTC. It is translated as CASRGDVIYEQYF.